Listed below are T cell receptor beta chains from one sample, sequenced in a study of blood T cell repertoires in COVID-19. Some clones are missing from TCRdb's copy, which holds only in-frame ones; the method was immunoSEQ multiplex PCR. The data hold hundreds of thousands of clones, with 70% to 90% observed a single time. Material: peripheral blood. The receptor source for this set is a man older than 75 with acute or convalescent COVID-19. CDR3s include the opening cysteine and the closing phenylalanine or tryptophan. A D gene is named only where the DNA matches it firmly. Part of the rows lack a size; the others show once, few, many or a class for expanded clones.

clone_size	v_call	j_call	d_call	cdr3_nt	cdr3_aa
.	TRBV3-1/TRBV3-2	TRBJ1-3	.	TGTGCCAGCAGCCAAGACAGGGGCGGGAACACCATATATTTT	CASSQDRGGNTIYF
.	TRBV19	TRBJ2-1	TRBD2	TGTGCCAGTAGGCCCCTAGCGGGAGTCTACAATGAGCAGTTCTTC	CASRPLAGVYNEQFF
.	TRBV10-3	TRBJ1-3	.	TGTGCCATCAGGCCGGGTACAGGAAACACCATATATTTT	CAIRPGTGNTIYF
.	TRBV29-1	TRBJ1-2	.	TGCAGCGTTGAATCAGGGAAAAGTGGCTACACCTTC	CSVESGKSGYTF
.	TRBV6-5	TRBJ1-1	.	TGTGCCAGCAGTTACGCAGGGAACACTGAAGCTTTCTTT	CASSYAGNTEAFF
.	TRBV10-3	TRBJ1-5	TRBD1	TGTGCCATCAGTCAACAGGGGTCGGGCAATCAGCCCCAGCATTTT	CAISQQGSGNQPQHF
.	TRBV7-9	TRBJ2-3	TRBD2	TGTGCCAGCAGCGTTGGACTAGCGGGAGGGGATACGCAGTATTTT	CASSVGLAGGDTQYF
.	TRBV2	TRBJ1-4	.	TGTGCCAGCACGCCCGTGACAGTAGAAAAACTGTTTTTT	CASTPVTVEKLFF
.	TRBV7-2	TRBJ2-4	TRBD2	TGTGCCAGCAGCTTAGCATCGGCTAGCGGGGGACAAAACATTCAGTACTTC	CASSLASASGGQNIQYF
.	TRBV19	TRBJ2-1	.	TGTGCCAGTAGTACCGACCGACTAGGCCATTACAATGAGCAGTTCTTC	CASSTDRLGHYNEQFF
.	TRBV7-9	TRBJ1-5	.	TGTGCCAGCAGCTTAGGAGGAGATCTCAATCAGCCCCAGCATTTT	CASSLGGDLNQPQHF
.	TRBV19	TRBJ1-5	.	TGTGCCAGTATCCGATCGACGGGGGGCAATCAGCCCCAGCATTTT	CASIRSTGGNQPQHF
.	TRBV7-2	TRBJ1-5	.	TGTGCCAGCAGCTTAGGGACTAATAGCAATCAGCCCCAGCATTTT	CASSLGTNSNQPQHF
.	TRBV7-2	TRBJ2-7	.	TGTGCCAGCAGTTTAAATTCAGGATCCTACGAGCAGTACTTC	CASSLNSGSYEQYF
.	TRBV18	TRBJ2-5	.	TGTGCCAGCTCACCGCTGAGGAGGCGAGATTCAGTCCAAGAGACCCAGTACTTC	CASSPLRRRDSVQETQYF
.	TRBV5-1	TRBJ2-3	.	TGCGCCAGCAGCGCCTGGGGGGGCACAGATACGCAGTATTTT	CASSAWGGTDTQYF
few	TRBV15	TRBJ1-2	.	TGTGCCACCAGCAGAGAAGAGTATGGCTACACCTTC	CATSREEYGYTF
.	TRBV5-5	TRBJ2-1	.	TGTGCCAGCAGCTTAAGGGGTGTGGACTCCTACAATGAGCAGTTCTTC	CASSLRGVDSYNEQFF
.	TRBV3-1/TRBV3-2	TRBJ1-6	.	TGTGCCAGCAGCGACGACAATAGGGGTGAGGATAATTCACCCCTCCACTTT	CASSDDNRGEDNSPLHF
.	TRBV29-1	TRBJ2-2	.	TGCAGCGTTGATTCTGGGGGCGACACCGGGGAGCTGTTTTTT	CSVDSGGDTGELFF